This passage covers 6 T cell receptor beta chains from one sample sequenced in a study of OX40 agonist ivuxolimab in advanced cancers. The protocol was immunoSEQ multiplex PCR, while the TCRdb copy is restricted to in-frame clones and leaves out a portion. Among 75,000 to 95,000 clones, roughly 80% were seen once, and the ten largest hold roughly 0.5%. The sample in question was CD4+ or CD8+ T cells sorted from blood, obtained in a trial of the OX40 agonist ivuxolimab. These receptor sequences come from an adult with an advanced solid tumor such as melanoma, head and neck, liver or kidney cancer.

Note on this clone: Compared with germline, one end of the junction differs, possibly owing to a read error. Other DNA sequences within the sample encode an identical CDR3. The V and J genes are TRBV5-8 and TRBJ2-6, with a tentative D call TRBD1 (5 bases). Germline V gene lookup returns CDR1 SGHTS and CDR2 YDEGEE. The CDR3 has 17 amino acids. CDR3 region: CASSLVTFSSGANVLTF. CDR3 DNA: TGTGCCAGCAGCTTGGTGACTTTCAGCTCTGGGGCCAACGTCCTGACTTTT.

In this sample, this clone turned up a few times. The V gene is TRBV7-2, the J gene TRBJ1-1; D is uncertain. The V and J ends lost 4 bases and 1 base respectively, with 10 bases between them. This CDR3 has 14 amino acids. CDR1 is SGHTA and CDR2 is FQGNSA in the germline V gene. DNA for the CDR3: TGTGCCAGCAGCTCTACGACACAGAACACTGAAGCTTTCTTT. This translates into CASSSTTQNTEAFF.

The chain uses TRBV5-8 and TRBJ1-1; D is ambiguous. The CDR3 totals 10 residues. Trimming removed 2 bases from V and 5 bases from J, with 1 base in between. Germline loops: CDR1 SGHTS, CDR2 YDEGEE. CDR3 in amino acids: CASSLTEAFF. The CDR3 DNA sequence: TGTGCCAGCAGCTTAACTGAAGCTTTCTTT.

The V gene is TRBV12-5, the J gene TRBJ2-3, with a possible D match to TRBD1 (5 bases). The germline V gene encodes CDR1 LGHNT and CDR2 FRNRAP. CDR3 length: 14 residues. The V gene lost 0 bases and the J gene lost 3 bases, with 7 bases spanning the gap. CDR3 DNA: TGTGCTAGTGGTTTGGTAGACAGAACAGATACGCAGTATTTT. This encodes CASGLVDRTDTQYF.

This clone is judged medium-sized. The V gene is TRBV6-1, the J gene TRBJ2-5, with D maybe TRBD1 (6 bases). With 5 bases removed from V and 4 bases from J, the gap between germline ends came to 14 bases. The CDR3 runs 14 residues. CDR1 is MNHNS and CDR2 is SASEGT in the germline V gene. CDR3 DNA: TGTGCCAGCAGTCCCCGGACAGACGTAGAGACCCAGTACTTC. Translated: CASSPRTDVETQYF.

The chain recombines TRBV10-3 with TRBJ1-4; 7 bases are a match to TRBD1. In germline, CDR1 is ENHRY, CDR2 SYGVKD. The CDR3 extends over 14 amino acids. Losses at the gene ends were 3 bases for V and 8 bases for J; bases not matched to a gene: 6. The CDR3 is CAISDRRGQEKLFF. CDR3 DNA: TGTGCCATCAGTGACCGGAGGGGGCAGGAAAAACTGTTTTTT.